This T cell receptor beta chain was observed in a study of graft-versus-host responses after intestinal transplantation (dated by TCRdb to about 2021). Study-level background: The transplants that recipients received were multivisceral, liver-intestinal, or isolated intestinal. Rather than going through the commercial service, samples from a few later patients were sequenced in-house on an Illumina MiSeq and processed with MiXCR. To identify alloreactive clones, pre-transplant mixed lymphocyte reaction products were sequenced and compared with unstimulated pre-transplant donor and recipient T cells. A peak of at least 4% donor T cells among recipient peripheral blood mononuclear cells was the definition used for donor T cell macrochimerism. Anti-thymocyte globulin induction was given to all recipients, followed by maintenance tacrolimus and steroids for about 3 years. Of the roughly 24 intestinal transplant recipients enrolled in the cohort, one of whom was a retransplant, a few patients without pretransplant specimens were excluded. Bulk TCR-beta CDR3 sequencing was used to track graft-versus-host and host-versus-graft alloreactive T cell clones in the graft, circulation and bone marrow after intestinal transplantation.

To isolate intraepithelial and lamina propria lymphocytes from graft specimens, dithiothreitol, EDTA incubations and collagenase D digestion were used. Bulk TCR-beta sequencing was performed on serial intestinal graft biopsy specimens collected as late as 600 days after transplant. Trimming accounts for 6 bases at V and 5 bases at J, while the number of junction bases matched to no gene is 4. There are 14 amino acids in the CDR3, from cysteine to phenylalanine inclusive. Just the 42-base CDR3 DNA is kept, in frame starting at base 1. CDR1 and CDR2 were assigned from the germline V gene as MNHNS and SASEGT. As concerns this clone: Its antigen remains unidentified. One base away there is no much larger clone; base qualities are not given.

The paper's findings and limits, for the study overall: GvH clones were detected in recipient bone marrow, and some of these GvH clones were observed earlier in ileal mucosa or blood, consistent with an intestinal mucosal origin. Early after transplant, declines in HvG clones were associated with peak levels of circulating GvH clones. Conclusions were limited by the relatively low number and heterogeneity of intestinal transplant patients. Patients with donor T cell macrochimerism had high GvH to HvG T cell clonal ratios in their allografts.

The method behind the library was the immunoSEQ multiplex PCR assay. For most patients, high-throughput TCR-beta CDR3 sequencing of genomic DNA was performed by Adaptive Biotechnologies. On the authors' methods: Adaptive's ImmunoSEQ software supplied the TCR sequencing data for 15 to 20 patients, while MiXCR and VDJtools were used to process a few other patients. CDR3 nucleotide sequences shared between donor and recipient were removed because their origin could not be assigned. At least 2-fold expansion over unstimulated cells and a minimum CFSE-low frequency of 0.002% (template counts) or 0.001% (read counts) were required for clones to be classified as alloreactive. A clone was considered mappable if detected in the sequenced pre-transplant spleen, lymph node, or MLR CFSE-low populations of the donor or recipient. Cumulative frequency of alloreactive clones was calculated as a percentage of all sequences weighted by copy number. In TCRdb, the immuneACCESS table is reduced to in-frame sequences with V and J assigned. These tables do not hold every clone; where another copy was compared, an unresolved V gene accounts for under half, and the others remain unexplained. Clone size and V and J calls were adopted from that table, with D and trimming inferred from the DNA. The sample records about 29,000 clones, 80% to 85% of which are singletons. The ten largest account for 3% of the sample.

Rearrangement joined TRBV6-1 to TRBJ2-1; 10 bases in the junction line up with TRBD1. This clonotype originated in a human patient who received an intestinal transplant, so some T cells may come from the graft donor. The sample here was ileum tissue, taken 98 days after intestinal transplantation. The sequenced DNA is TGTGCCAGCAGGGGACAGGGGAGACACAATGAGCAGTTCTTC. Its amino acids are CASRGQGRHNEQFF.